This T cell receptor (beta chain) was sequenced for a study of cytomegalovirus exposure and HLA in healthy donors (dated by TCRdb to about 2017). Looking at the study overall: An earlier analysis of some 600 of the donors reported over 250 Gb of sequence data and 100 million to 120 million unique TCR beta sequences obtained from approximately 180 million T cells. Among several hundred genotyped donors of the cohort, an average of approximately 220,000 unique TCR beta nucleotide sequences was sequenced per donor, of which about 18% were non-productive. Typing coverage varied by locus: roughly 629-640 donors for A, B, C, DRB1 and DQB1; approximately 520 for DQA1; around 570 for DPA1; around 450 for DPB1. The later analysis used no new phenotypic data to find candidate immune exposures, relying instead on TCR beta sequences and their occurrence across donors. Both class I and class II loci were covered by HLA typing, at four-digit resolution. Genome-wide SNP genotypes for about 55% of the 666 donors were used in a later genetic analysis, which treated that subset as a discovery cohort. The study combined high-throughput TCR immunosequencing, statistical association of individual TCRs with disease status, and machine learning to predict cytomegalovirus infection status. The T cell repertoires of several hundred subjects were profiled by immunosequencing and related to cytomegalovirus serostatus. Every repertoire in the discovery cohort had been generated on one and the same sequencing platform. To decide whether each TCR beta V gene segment behaved as functional or pseudogenic, an earlier analysis of over 500 of the donors relied on high-throughput TCR beta sequencing. Donor age, sex, ethnicity and CMV serostatus were compiled together with the repertoire data. Because of strong linkage in the cohort, 5 or 6 DR-DQ haplotypes were treated as single units for association and clustering. A later analysis re-examined previously published TCR beta repertoires from just over 650 donors and added high-resolution HLA genotyping to investigate patterns of TCR occurrence. The study was designed to test whether signatures of past pathogen exposure could be identified by cataloging public T cell receptors. Among the approximately 400 genotyped donors, around 81% belonged to the genetic ancestry cluster associated with self-reported Caucasian donors. An early release that covered 500 to 800 HLA-typed donors contained around 300 gigabases of sequencing data and tens of millions of unique TCR sequences. Along with the 666-subject first cohort, a separate validation cohort of 120 different subjects was used.

What the work shows at the level of the full study, not this receptor alone: In a later genetic analysis, fewer N-insertions in productive TCRs were reported among donors in an Asian-associated ancestry cluster than the 666-donor mean. A later analysis found that TCR association rates varied across HLA loci, with DRB1 alleles showing the most associated TCRs and HLA-C alleles the fewest. Some IMGT-functional V segments, including TRBV6-2 and TRBV6-3, could not be told apart with the 87-base-pair reads, so those segments were excluded. In an earlier analysis of fewer than 700 of the donors, most TCR beta V segments appeared in productive rearrangements about 87% or about 30% of the time, broadly matching IMGT annotations. V-gene and J-gene trimming of TCR beta chains was associated with a missense DCLRE1C variant in a later genetic analysis, and the association was replicated in an independent cohort. The study gave a list of 150 to 200 TCR beta chains associated with cytomegalovirus. Three of the identified cytomegalovirus-associated TCR beta chains were confirmed in vitro to be specific for cytomegalovirus antigens. Roughly uniform sequencing depth across donors was assumed in presence/absence analyses, although this assumption may not hold. HLA typing was unavailable for some donors at each locus, so association tests used only the typed subset. In a later analysis, several top co-occurrence clusters were reported to appear linked to parvovirus B19, influenza, CMV and Epstein-Barr virus. In a later analysis, around 17,000 TCR beta sequences were associated with specific HLA alleles at a false discovery rate of 0.05. When HLA alleles, especially DR and DQ, strongly co-occurred, attributing TCR associations to individual alleles was difficult. Because counts were too low, seventeen rarely observed V segments, including chromosome 9 orphons, were excluded from the earlier analysis of several hundred of the donors. Compared with equally common non-associated chains, HLA-associated TCR beta chains in a later analysis were more clonally expanded and had lower generation probabilities. While some public TCRs were present in many individuals, most TCR sequences turned up only very rarely across donors. The classifier was reported to diagnose cytomegalovirus status with high specificity and sensitivity in both the original and validation cohorts. The cohort was sequenced for TCR beta chains only, and without alpha or paired-chain data the features that could be detected were limited. A further reported finding was that TCR beta sequences accurately predicted the HLA-A and HLA-B alleles for most subjects in the first cohort. Most CMV-associated TCR beta chains appeared to be HLA-restricted in a later analysis, and the HLA associations seemed to be driven largely by CMV exposure. Linkage disequilibrium might explain the correlated functional status among segregating V segments, but an unknown experimental factor could not be excluded. CMV serostatus was the only immune exposure information available for the cohort. The authors suggested that the approach could potentially be extended to other disease states and immunological phenotypes. The sequencing pipeline was judged likely to have produced a cluster of highly shared sequence variants as a technical artifact.

With respect to this clone: Its specific antigen is unknown. Nothing much larger sits one base from this clone, and base qualities are not available.

Based on the germline V gene, the CDR1 and CDR2 sequences are SGHRS and YFSETQ. The CDR3 has 14 amino acids, counting the end cysteine and phenylalanine. The retained sequence is limited to the CDR3, 42 bases, with the frame set at the first base. V loses 0 bases, J loses 0 bases, and the germline ends lie 7 bases apart. In total, roughly 670 healthy bone marrow donors made up the cohort. At the time of sampling, all cohort members were nominally healthy, though unrecorded immune exposures were likely present. CMV serostatus was positive for 250 to 300 and negative for about 55% of the roughly 670 cohort members, and was not recorded for this donor. A peripheral blood sample was provided by each donor, and peripheral blood mononuclear cells were used for TCR beta sequencing. Genomic DNA was extracted from the blood cell samples with the Qiagen DNeasy Blood Extraction Kit. Library method: the immunoSEQ multiplex PCR assay. For the multiplex PCR, a mixture combining 60 forward primers for TCR Vbeta segments and 13 reverse primers for TCR Jbeta segments was used. A multiplex PCR assay on genomic DNA amplified the CDR3 region of rearranged TCR beta genes. The amplified TCR beta libraries were sequenced on the Illumina HiSeq System as 87-base-pair reads. Per the authors' processing: A later analysis tallied 75 million to 95 million unique TCR beta chains across the 666 repertoires, and about 12 million of those chains were shared by two or more donors. To remove PCR and sequencing errors, raw reads were error-corrected and collapsed into unique sequences using a nearest-neighbor algorithm that merged closely related sequences. To assign V, D and J gene segments, CDR3 sequences were aligned to IMGT reference sequences. For a sequence to be retained, a match of at least six nucleotides was required to both a V gene segment and a J gene segment. Rearrangements were classified as productive when the CDR3 lacked stop codons and remained in frame with V and J, and all other rearrangements were classified as non-productive. CDR3 was defined according to IMGT convention as the region running from the second conserved V-encoded cysteine to the conserved J-encoded phenylalanine. In an earlier analysis of 500 to 650 of the donors, sequences lacking an unambiguous match to a single V gene segment were excluded. In an earlier analysis of 500 to 750 of the donors, V segments were called functional above 56.7% productive rearrangements and were called segregating when the between-donor standard deviation exceeded 5%. To diagnose cytomegalovirus status from the catalog of TCR beta chain sequences, a statistical classification framework was built. In a later analysis, TCR nucleotide sequences were compared against IMGT/GENE-DB human TR gene sequences so that V and J genes could be assigned. In a later analysis, CDR3 sequences and most-parsimonious VDJ recombination scenarios were assigned using the TCRdist pipeline. In a later analysis, every TCR beta chain was defined by the combination of its CDR3 amino acid sequence and its V-gene family, and reads without a unique V-gene family were dropped. In a later analysis, 450 to 600 highly shared, low-generation-probability nucleotide sequences were removed to address suspected cross-contamination and a sequencing artifact. In a later analysis, a clonal expansion index for each public chain was calculated from normalized within-repertoire ranks of inferred template counts. In a later analysis, generation probabilities were computed with a VDJ recombination model fitted to out-of-frame rearrangements, and the resulting probabilities were checked against IGoR. A later analysis scored TCR-TCR, TCR-HLA and TCR-CMV co-occurrence with hypergeometric tests, applying a repertoire-size bias correction to TCR pairs. False discovery rates were estimated in a later analysis by permuting HLA or CMV assignments 20 times. In a later analysis, co-occurring TCRs were grouped using DBSCAN, with TCRdist sequence similarity added in when clustering inside HLA-allele-positive subsets. For co-occurrence clustering, repertoires with fewer than 30,000 or more than 120,000 public chains were excluded, along with about five repertoires with anomalous nucleotide sharing. TCRdb re-hosts the immuneACCESS table, in-frame sequences only. Its copies lack some clones; in the studies checked, an unresolved V gene accounts for under half of them, and the cause for the rest is not known. V, J and clone size are taken as reported in that table, and D and trimming were inferred from the DNA itself. The sample profile shows 100,000 or so clones; around 84% of them were found once. Jointly, the top ten make up 10% of the sample.

This sequence was found in a human donor in good health. The rearranged chain carries TRBV5-1 and TRBJ2-7; TRBD1 is a weak D gene call, 5 bases matching. Sample: PBMCs. The CDR3 protein: CASSLDDSSYEQYF. In nucleotide form, the sequence is TGCGCCAGCAGCTTGGACGACAGCTCCTACGAGCAGTACTTC.